The rows below give T cell receptor beta chains drawn from one sample of a study of CD8 T cells in Susac syndrome. A single record per CDR3 protein comes from TCRdb applying MiXCR to the immunoSEQ multiplex PCR reads. The table has about 280,000 distinct CDR3 sequences, roughly 84% seen once. The sequencing sample was made of CD8+ T cells from PBMCs. The source of these receptors is a human donor with multiple sclerosis. CDR3s include the opening cysteine and the closing phenylalanine or tryptophan. The D gene is left open where the match is weak. Only some rows state a clone size, as once, few, many or a class for expanded clones.

D gene	clone size	V gene	J gene	CDR3 protein	CDR3 DNA
NA	NA	TRBV4-1	TRBJ2-4	CASSQQRVGGKGNIQYF	TGCGCCAGCAGCCAGCAAAGGGTGGGCGGGAAGGGAAACATTCAGTACTTC
NA	NA	TRBV5-4	TRBJ2-5	CASSLEGFQETQYF	TGTGCCAGCAGCTTGGAGGGTTTCCAAGAGACCCAGTACTTC
NA	NA	TRBV4-2	TRBJ1-1	CASSQGRQGNTEAFF	TGTGCCAGCAGCCAAGGTCGCCAGGGTAACACTGAAGCTTTCTTT
TRBD2	NA	TRBV7-9	TRBJ2-1	CASSLGAGVYNEQFF	TGTGCCAGCAGCTTAGGAGCGGGAGTGTACAATGAGCAGTTCTTC
TRBD2	NA	TRBV20-1	TRBJ2-1	CSAPGTREYNEQFF	TGCAGTGCTCCCGGGACTAGGGAGTACAATGAGCAGTTCTTC
TRBD2	NA	TRBV12-3/TRBV12-4	TRBJ2-2	CASSSGLVVWELFF	TGTGCCAGCAGTTCAGGACTAGTTGTATGGGAGCTGTTTTTT
NA	NA	TRBV3-1	TRBJ2-2	CASSHLLPGSGELFF	TGTGCCAGCAGCCACCTCCTACCCGGGTCCGGGGAGCTGTTTTTT
NA	NA	TRBV28	TRBJ1-5	CASIAPWGSNQPQHF	TGTGCCAGCATAGCTCCCTGGGGCAGCAATCAGCCCCAGCATTTT
NA	NA	TRBV5-1	TRBJ1-5	CASSFRGGGNQPQHF	TGCGCCAGCAGCTTCAGGGGTGGGGGCAATCAGCCCCAGCATTTT
NA	NA	TRBV6-5	TRBJ2-5	CASSREPGGETQYF	TGTGCCAGCAGCCGAGAACCTGGGGGAGAGACCCAGTACTTC
TRBD1	once	TRBV27	TRBJ2-1	CASSFSSGQVIHEQFF	TGTGCCAGCAGTTTTAGTTCGGGACAGGTCATTCATGAGCAGTTCTTC
TRBD2	NA	TRBV14	TRBJ2-7	CASSQRLAGGGSYEQYF	TGTGCCAGCAGTCAACGACTAGCGGGAGGTGGCTCCTACGAGCAGTACTTC
NA	NA	TRBV7-9	TRBJ2-1	CASSLQTRRDEQFF	TGTGCCAGCAGCCTGCAGACTAGAAGGGATGAGCAGTTCTTC
TRBD2	NA	TRBV2	TRBJ2-1	CASSSSGSFWNEQFF	TGTGCCAGCAGCTCTAGCGGGAGTTTTTGGAATGAGCAGTTCTTC
NA	NA	TRBV7-8	TRBJ2-7	CASSLELPYEQYF	TGTGCCAGCAGCTTAGAGTTGCCCTACGAGCAGTACTTC
TRBD2	NA	TRBV27	TRBJ2-3	CASSVTSGTDTQYF	TGTGCCAGCAGTGTGACTAGCGGCACAGATACGCAGTATTTT